Listed below are T cell receptor beta chains from one sample, sequenced in a study of cytomegalovirus exposure and HLA in healthy donors. Libraries were prepared by immunoSEQ multiplex PCR; TCRdb keeps only in-frame clonotypes and omits some of them. The data show about 170,000 clones, with around three quarters seen just once and approximately 2.1% held by the top ten. Material: PBMCs. The receptor source for this set is a woman in her 50s in good health and CMV-seronegative. CDR3s include the opening cysteine and the closing phenylalanine or tryptophan. A D gene is named only where the DNA matches it firmly. Size is omitted from some rows. Given values are once, few, many or a class for expanded clones.

size: .; V: TRBV30; D: TRBD1; J: TRBJ1-2; CDR3: CAWRSGTGRFYGYTF; DNA: TGTGCCTGGAGATCCGGGACAGGGAGATTCTATGGCTACACCTTC
size: .; V: TRBV11-2; D: .; J: TRBJ2-7; CDR3: CASSLVDISYEQYF; DNA: TGTGCCAGCAGCTTAGTGGACATATCCTACGAGCAGTACTTC
size: .; V: TRBV7-2; D: .; J: TRBJ1-2; CDR3: CASSLWLGDGYTF; DNA: TGTGCCAGCAGCTTATGGCTAGGGGATGGCTACACCTTC
size: .; V: TRBV18; D: .; J: TRBJ1-1; CDR3: CASSRSAMNTEAFF; DNA: TGTGCCAGCTCTCGGAGCGCCATGAACACTGAAGCTTTCTTT
size: .; V: TRBV27; D: .; J: TRBJ2-7; CDR3: CASSLVRGEQYF; DNA: TGTGCCAGCAGTTTAGTTCGGGGCGAGCAGTACTTC
size: .; V: TRBV19; D: .; J: TRBJ1-1; CDR3: CASSRRENTEAFF; DNA: TGTGCCAGTAGTCGGAGGGAGAACACTGAAGCTTTCTTT
size: .; V: TRBV5-1; D: .; J: TRBJ1-4; CDR3: CASSLGGVDEKLFF; DNA: TGCGCCAGCAGCTTGGGGGGAGTTGATGAAAAACTGTTTTTT
size: .; V: TRBV6-6; D: .; J: TRBJ2-3; CDR3: CASTLGGADTQYF; DNA: TGTGCCAGCACTCTGGGGGGAGCAGATACGCAGTATTTT
size: .; V: TRBV11-2; D: .; J: TRBJ2-1; CDR3: CASSSRQLKQFF; DNA: TGTGCCAGCAGCTCCCGACAACTGAAGCAGTTCTTC
size: few; V: TRBV19; D: TRBD1; J: TRBJ2-2; CDR3: CASKTGGKSGELFF; DNA: TGTGCCAGTAAAACAGGGGGTAAATCCGGGGAGCTGTTTTTT
size: .; V: TRBV4-3; D: TRBD1; J: TRBJ1-2; CDR3: CASSQGTGRYGYTF; DNA: TGCGCCAGCAGCCAGGGGACAGGCAGATATGGCTACACCTTC
size: .; V: TRBV12-2; D: .; J: TRBJ1-5; CDR3: CASRLGDRGPPNNQPQHF; DNA: TGTGCAAGTCGCTTAGGGGACAGGGGGCCCCCCAACAATCAGCCCCAGCATTTT
size: .; V: TRBV6-5; D: .; J: TRBJ1-5; CDR3: CASSYSPDNQPQHF; DNA: TGTGCCAGCAGTTACTCCCCAGACAATCAGCCCCAGCATTTT
size: .; V: TRBV7-9; D: TRBD1; J: TRBJ1-1; CDR3: CSSSLDRDREREAFF; DNA: TGTTCCAGCAGCTTAGATCGGGACAGGGAAAGGGAAGCTTTCTTT
size: .; V: TRBV19; D: TRBD1; J: TRBJ1-4; CDR3: CASTGQGAINEKLFF; DNA: TGTGCCAGTACGGGACAGGGGGCCATTAATGAAAAACTGTTTTTT
size: .; V: TRBV27; D: TRBD2; J: TRBJ2-1; CDR3: CASSRVGLAANEQFF; DNA: TGTGCCAGCTCAAGAGTAGGACTAGCGGCTAATGAGCAGTTCTTC
size: .; V: TRBV18; D: .; J: TRBJ1-1; CDR3: CASSPLTGRDTEAFF; DNA: TGTGCCAGCTCACCACTGACTGGGAGGGATACTGAAGCTTTCTTT
size: .; V: TRBV6-1; D: .; J: TRBJ2-3; CDR3: CASSEAGSFAREDTQYF; DNA: TGTGCCAGCAGTGAAGCGGGGAGCTTCGCGCGTGAGGATACGCAGTATTTT
size: .; V: TRBV28; D: .; J: TRBJ1-5; CDR3: CASSLNEHQHF; DNA: TGTGCCAGCAGTTTGAACGAGCACCAGCATTTT
size: .; V: TRBV7-2; D: TRBD1; J: TRBJ1-2; CDR3: CASSFLQGANGYTF; DNA: TGTGCCAGCAGCTTTTTACAGGGGGCAAATGGCTACACCTTC
size: .; V: TRBV19; D: TRBD1; J: TRBJ1-3; CDR3: CASSIWSGQGMAGNTIYF; DNA: TGTGCCAGTAGTATATGGTCGGGACAGGGAATGGCTGGAAACACCATATATTTT
size: .; V: TRBV7-6; D: TRBD2; J: TRBJ2-3; CDR3: CASSLVVAGGTDTQYF; DNA: TGTGCCAGCAGCTTAGTTGTAGCGGGGGGCACAGATACGCAGTATTTT
size: .; V: TRBV6-5; D: .; J: TRBJ2-7; CDR3: CASSYSDGAYEQYF; DNA: TGTGCCAGCAGTTACTCGGACGGGGCCTACGAGCAGTACTTC
size: .; V: TRBV14; D: .; J: TRBJ1-4; CDR3: CASSRGDPLRNDEKLFF; DNA: TGTGCCAGCAGCCGCGGGGACCCCCTGAGGAACGATGAAAAACTGTTTTTT
size: once; V: TRBV2; D: .; J: TRBJ2-7; CDR3: CASSVLDYEQYF; DNA: TGTGCCAGCAGTGTTTTAGACTACGAGCAGTACTTC
size: .; V: TRBV5-1; D: TRBD2; J: TRBJ2-2; CDR3: CASSLGLAGGPRTGELFF; DNA: TGCGCCAGCAGCTTGGGACTAGCGGGGGGGCCACGAACCGGGGAGCTGTTTTTT
size: .; V: TRBV7-3; D: .; J: TRBJ2-3; CDR3: CASSLNHGSKATDTQYF; DNA: TGTGCCAGCAGCTTAAATCACGGGAGTAAGGCGACAGATACGCAGTATTTT
size: .; V: TRBV4-3; D: .; J: TRBJ2-3; CDR3: CASSQDQRGTDTQYF; DNA: TGCGCCAGCAGCCAAGATCAACGGGGCACAGATACGCAGTATTTT
size: .; V: TRBV5-1; D: .; J: TRBJ1-2; CDR3: CASSAKTGQSNYGYTF; DNA: TGCGCCAGCAGCGCCAAAACAGGGCAAAGTAACTATGGCTACACCTTC
size: .; V: TRBV5-1; D: TRBD2; J: TRBJ2-7; CDR3: CASSFPSGSHTYEQYF; DNA: TGCGCCAGCAGCTTTCCTAGCGGGAGCCACACCTACGAGCAGTACTTC
size: .; V: TRBV25-1; D: TRBD1; J: TRBJ1-4; CDR3: CASSEYGTGVEKLFF; DNA: TGTGCCAGCAGTGAATATGGGACAGGGGTAGAAAAACTGTTTTTT
size: .; V: TRBV27; D: TRBD1; J: TRBJ2-3; CDR3: CASSSQQGVTQYF; DNA: TGTGCCAGCAGTTCGCAACAGGGGGTTACGCAGTATTTT
size: .; V: TRBV14; D: .; J: TRBJ1-2; CDR3: CASSQVGGYGYTF; DNA: TGTGCCAGCAGCCAAGTGGGGGGCTATGGCTACACCTTC
size: .; V: TRBV27; D: TRBD1; J: TRBJ1-5; CDR3: CATQSAGGNQPQHF; DNA: TGTGCCACTCAGTCGGCAGGGGGAAATCAGCCCCAGCATTTT
size: once; V: TRBV28; D: TRBD2; J: TRBJ2-7; CDR3: CASRTSGSSYEQYF; DNA: TGTGCCAGCAGGACTAGCGGGAGCTCCTACGAGCAGTACTTC
size: .; V: TRBV7-9; D: TRBD1; J: TRBJ2-3; CDR3: CASSSRQGTTDTQYF; DNA: TGTGCCAGCAGCAGTAGACAGGGAACCACAGATACGCAGTATTTT
size: .; V: TRBV19; D: TRBD1; J: TRBJ2-3; CDR3: CASSSDRADTQYF; DNA: TGTGCCAGTAGCTCCGACAGGGCTGATACGCAGTATTTT
size: few; V: TRBV6-4; D: TRBD1; J: TRBJ1-2; CDR3: CASSGTGLGPYTF; DNA: TGTGCCAGCAGTGGGACAGGGCTGGGCCCTTACACCTTC
size: .; V: TRBV5-6; D: TRBD1; J: TRBJ1-2; CDR3: CASSTRQGAVGYTF; DNA: TGTGCCAGCAGCACCCGACAGGGGGCTGTTGGCTACACCTTC
size: .; V: TRBV5-1; D: .; J: TRBJ2-7; CDR3: CASSLSAGTYEQYF; DNA: TGCGCCAGCAGCTTGTCCGCGGGAACCTACGAGCAGTACTTC
size: .; V: TRBV7-2; D: TRBD2; J: TRBJ2-2; CDR3: CASSRGLAGGRTGELFF; DNA: TGTGCCAGCAGCCGGGGACTAGCGGGAGGGCGCACCGGGGAGCTGTTTTTT
size: .; V: TRBV14; D: .; J: TRBJ1-2; CDR3: CASSQQGNYGYTF; DNA: TGTGCCAGCAGCCAACAGGGGAACTATGGCTACACCTTC
size: .; V: TRBV2; D: .; J: TRBJ1-2; CDR3: CASSVIQVKRDGYTF; DNA: TGTGCCAGCAGTGTAATACAGGTGAAGCGCGATGGCTACACCTTC
size: .; V: TRBV9; D: .; J: TRBJ2-1; CDR3: CASSVAGKNEQFF; DNA: TGTGCCAGCAGCGTAGCAGGGAAAAATGAGCAGTTCTTC
size: .; V: TRBV5-1; D: TRBD1; J: TRBJ1-2; CDR3: CASSLGQGDYGYTF; DNA: TGCGCCAGCAGCTTGGGACAGGGCGACTATGGCTACACCTTC
size: few; V: TRBV15; D: .; J: TRBJ1-1; CDR3: CATSRNREPNTEAFF; DNA: TGTGCCACCAGCAGGAACAGGGAGCCGAACACTGAAGCTTTCTTT
size: .; V: TRBV5-1; D: .; J: TRBJ1-1; CDR3: CASRDTLTGSEAFF; DNA: TGCGCCAGCAGGGACACCTTGACGGGCAGTGAAGCTTTCTTT
size: .; V: TRBV6-5; D: TRBD2; J: TRBJ2-7; CDR3: CATLSGGGLNEQYF; DNA: TGTGCCACCCTTAGCGGGGGGGGCCTAAACGAGCAGTACTTC
size: once; V: TRBV7-9; D: TRBD2; J: TRBJ2-5; CDR3: CASSPPGLAAGTQYF; DNA: TGTGCCAGCAGCCCACCGGGACTAGCGGCTGGGACCCAGTACTTC
size: .; V: TRBV27; D: .; J: TRBJ1-5; CDR3: CASGSLGVNQPQHF; DNA: TGTGCCAGCGGAAGTCTGGGAGTCAATCAGCCCCAGCATTTT
size: once; V: TRBV4-1; D: TRBD1; J: TRBJ1-1; CDR3: CASSQGTGDQGEAFF; DNA: TGCGCCAGCAGCCAAGGGACAGGCGATCAAGGGGAAGCTTTCTTT
size: .; V: TRBV7-2; D: TRBD2; J: TRBJ2-3; CDR3: CASSSQTSLTDTQYF; DNA: TGTGCCAGCAGCTCTCAGACTAGCCTCACAGATACGCAGTATTTT
size: .; V: TRBV5-1; D: .; J: TRBJ1-1; CDR3: CASSLRAGTSNRNTEAFF; DNA: TGCGCCAGCAGCTTGCGCGCGGGGACGTCTAACAGGAACACTGAAGCTTTCTTT
size: .; V: TRBV28; D: .; J: TRBJ1-3; CDR3: CASSLGALSGNTIYF; DNA: TGTGCCAGCAGCCTTGGGGCCCTCTCTGGAAACACCATATATTTT
size: .; V: TRBV29-1; D: .; J: TRBJ1-2; CDR3: CSVDVNTVNYGYTF; DNA: TGCAGCGTTGACGTTAATACGGTTAACTATGGCTACACCTTC